The T cell receptor beta chain described here comes from a study of shared clonotypes between healthy human individuals. Study findings and constraints: Generation of non-shared clonotypes was less probable than generation of clonotypes shared by all four donors.

Replicate PCRs run on sorted subsets employed approximately 200 ng DNA, around 31,000 T cell genomes. Sequencing used immunoSEQ multiplex PCR; TCRdb keeps in-frame clones, though not all of them. The table shows about 2.1 million clones, with 93% occurring only once. Terminally differentiated effector memory CD45RA+ cells were left out of the naive CD8 fraction, which was CD45RO-negative and positively selected for CCR7. The length of the CDR3 is 15 residues. Germline CDR1 reads SGHAT; CDR2 reads FQNNGV. V lost 0 bases and J lost 2, with 8 bases in between. About this clone itself: The antigen is unknown.

The V call is TRBV11-2, the J call TRBJ2-1; D might be TRBD1 (6 bases). Sequencing was carried out using naive CD8+ T cells from PBMCs. This clonotype originated in a man younger than 35 in good health. Some clones in this sample may be carry-over from other donors' samples. CDR3: CASSLEQGPYNEQFF. The CDR3 region has the DNA TGTGCCAGCAGCTTAGAACAGGGTCCCTACAATGAGCAGTTCTTC.